Listed below are T cell receptor beta chains from one sample, sequenced in a study of T-cell memory formation after mild COVID-19. TCRdb analysed the 5' RACE reads with MiXCR anew, one entry per CDR3 protein. The sample shows 250,000 to 350,000 distinct CDR3 sequences, roughly an eighth of them seen only once. The sequencing input was PBMCs or a T cell subset sorted from them (not recorded which). These receptors were taken from a man younger than 35 who had mild COVID-19 (a few samples of this study predate the infection). Cell type and time point are not known. The conserved cysteine and the conserved F or W are not part of the CDR3 here. The order of the fields is V gene, J gene, CDR3 protein.

TRBV6-4,TRBJ1-1,ASSDSDNTEAF
TRBV6-5,TRBJ2-3,ATRSSSPWGTQY
TRBV5-1,TRBJ2-3,ASSPAWAVGTQY
TRBV20-1,TRBJ1-5,SAGQGDQPQH
TRBV24-1,TRBJ2-3,ATSDWGNTQY
TRBV15,TRBJ2-3,ATSRGGGADTQY
TRBV5-4,TRBJ2-1,ASSLSGGGAYNEQF
TRBV18,TRBJ2-3,ASSPNQGSTDTQY
TRBV20-1,TRBJ1-1,SARGGASGTEAF
TRBV30,TRBJ2-5,AWSGDRGRQETQY
TRBV28,TRBJ1-6,ASSPAGRGRSPLH
TRBV2,TRBJ1-5,ASTNRGTGRQPQH
TRBV24-1,TRBJ2-3,ATWAPSTDTQY
TRBV30,TRBJ1-1,AWSDSMNTEAF
TRBV29-1,TRBJ1-3,SVRPKGDTIY
TRBV12-3/TRBV12-4,TRBJ1-4,ASSPGRTKLF
TRBV4-3,TRBJ2-1,ASSQAFGSSYNEQF
TRBV15,TRBJ1-2,ATSRLGLRYT
TRBV4-2,TRBJ1-2,ASSQDPAESNYGYT
TRBV4-3,TRBJ2-3,ASSRTPGTGSDTQY
TRBV12-3/TRBV12-4,TRBJ1-1,ASGVSPNTEAF
TRBV5-1,TRBJ2-3,ASRVEVDTQY
TRBV7-9,TRBJ2-1,ASSLGGTHNEQF
TRBV2,TRBJ1-6,AGQTDNSPLH
TRBV29-1,TRBJ2-7,SVEDVLGGTGPYEQY
TRBV4-2,TRBJ2-2,ASSLPGGRELF
TRBV5-6,TRBJ1-1,ASSPGQKNTEAF
TRBV4-3,TRBJ1-5,ASSQREGTPQH
TRBV12-3/TRBV12-4,TRBJ2-3,ASIPAPQGWSTDTQY
TRBV7-6,TRBJ1-6,ASSSPGQYNSPLH
TRBV20-1,TRBJ2-2,SARDSRVTGELF